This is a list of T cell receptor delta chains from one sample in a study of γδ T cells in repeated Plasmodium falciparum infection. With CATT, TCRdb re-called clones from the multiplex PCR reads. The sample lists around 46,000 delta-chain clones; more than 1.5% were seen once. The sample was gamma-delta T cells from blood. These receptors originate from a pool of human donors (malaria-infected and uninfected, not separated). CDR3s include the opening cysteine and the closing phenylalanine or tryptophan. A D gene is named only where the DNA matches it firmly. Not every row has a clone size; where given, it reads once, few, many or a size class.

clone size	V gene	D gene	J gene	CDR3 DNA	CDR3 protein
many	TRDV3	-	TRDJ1	TGTGCCTTTTACATAGCGTATCCTACGAGAGGTGGGGCCACCGATAAACTCATCTTT	CAFYIAYPTRGGATDKLIF
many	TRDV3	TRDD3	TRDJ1	TGTGCCTCCTCTCGCCCTTTCCCCTGGGGGATAATTACCGATAAACTCATCTTT	CASSRPFPWGIITDKLIF
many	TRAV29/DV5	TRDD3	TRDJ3	TGTGCAGCAATAGGACGTACTGGGGGATTCAGAGGGTTTTGGGACACCCGACAGATGTTTTTC	CAAIGRTGGFRGFWDTRQMFF
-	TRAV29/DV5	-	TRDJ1	TGTGCGGCAAGACACTCTCCTACTGGGGCTCGGACCGATAAACTCATCTTT	CAARHSPTGARTDKLIF
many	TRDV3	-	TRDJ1	TGTGCCTTCTGCCCCTTGGGGGGCGATAAACTCATCTTT	CAFCPLGGDKLIF
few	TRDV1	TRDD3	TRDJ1	TGTGCTCTTGGGCCCTTATTCCGACAGAAGAGTACTGGGGGACTTTACACCGATAAACTCATCTTC	CALGPLFRQKSTGGLYTDKLIF
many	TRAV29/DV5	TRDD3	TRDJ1	TGTGCAGCAAGTATACTGGGGGACTTATCCACCGATAAACTCATCTTT	CAASILGDLSTDKLIF
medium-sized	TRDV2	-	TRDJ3	TGTGCCTGTGACACCCTGGGGTTCCATAGTTACGGGGACACCCGACAGATGTTTTTC	CACDTLGFHSYGDTRQMFF
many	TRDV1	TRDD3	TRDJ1	TGTGCTCTTGATACCCGGGGTACCCTCCTACCGATTATACTGGGGGGACCTTACACCGATAAACTCATCTTT	CALDTRGTLLPIILGGPYTDKLIF
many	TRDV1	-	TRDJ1	TGTGCTCTTGGGCAAGTCCTCCTTGGGACGGCCCCAGGGGGCCCGTACACCGATAAACTCATCTTT	CALGQVLLGTAPGGPYTDKLIF
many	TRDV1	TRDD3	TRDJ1	TGTGCTCTTGGGGGCCGCTTGTTCCCCGGGAATTCCTTATGTCCCCATACTGGGGGACCAAACACCGATAAACTCATCTTT	CALGGRLFPGNSLCPHTGGPNTDKLIF
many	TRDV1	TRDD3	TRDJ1	TGTGCTCTTGCAAACGGGGGTGGGGGATACAAGTACACCGATAAACTCATCTTT	CALANGGGGYKYTDKLIF